Described below is a single T cell receptor (beta chain) sequence and its context. This specimen belongs to a study of T cells after yellow fever vaccination. Study information: In the case of low-cell-number fractions, SMART-Seq v4 Ultra Low Input was used for preparation.

The 5'RACE template-switching step produced TCR cDNA and added a universal primer site and UMIs. MiXCR, run by TCRdb on the 5' RACE reads, gives a single entry per CDR3 protein. The sample lists about 26,000 distinct CDR3 sequences, 4% to 5% occurring once. The CDR3 extends over 18 amino acids. Unmatched junction bases numbered 13, after V lost 5 bases and J lost 4 bases. The germline V gene has CDR1 KGHDR and CDR2 SFDVKD. The rearrangement joins TRBV24-1 to TRBJ2-3, with 11 bases matching TRBD1. The receptor was derived from a young man who received the YFV17D yellow fever vaccine. This material consisted of PBMCs, either bulk or a sorted T-cell subset (CD4+, CD8+, memory, or dextramer-sorted; not recorded which), taken on the day of the yellow fever booster vaccination. The CDR3 protein is CATSVADGQGAESDTQYF. The CDR3 region has the DNA TGTGCCACCAGTGTCGCAGACGGACAGGGGGCTGAGTCAGATACGCAGTATTTT.